Below, one TCR beta chain is given with its context. The sample carries other DNA sequences with the same CDR3. Germline V CDR1 and CDR2: SGDLS, YYNGEE. Trimming left V 2 bases short and J 2 bases short, with 9 bases between. This CDR3 has 14 residues. This entry is derived from a study of blood T cell repertoires in COVID-19. Study-level information: Donors in the United States, Italy and Spain gave samples during acute or convalescent COVID-19. The cDNA or gDNA used as material had been derived from T cells, B-cell-depleted T cells, or PBMCs.

Authors' analysis steps: Amplification of reference gene primers was used by the study to estimate nucleated cell counts. Only in-frame clones appear in the TCRdb table, and some are missing; sequencing was by immunoSEQ multiplex PCR. The DNA was the basis for D and trimming; V, J and clone size are from that table. Of fewer than 250,000 clones in the sample, roughly 79% were seen once. This TCR was sampled from a woman of 80 years or more with acute or convalescent COVID-19. The rearrangement joins TRBV9 to TRBJ2-3; the D gene is possibly TRBD1 (5 bases). Material for sequencing was peripheral blood. CDR3 in DNA: TGTGCCAGCAGCGTGGGGCTCACCACAGATACGCAGTATTTT. This codes for CASSVGLTTDTQYF.